The rows below give T cell receptor beta chains drawn from one sample of a study of beta chain features in type 1 diabetes. This table comes from immunoSEQ multiplex PCR, and its TCRdb copy is limited to in-frame clones, with some not included. The repertoire holds about 620,000 clones, less than 20% seen once, with about 0.097% in the top ten. Sequenced input: naive CD4+ T cells from blood. The origin of the receptors is a man younger than 35 in good health. The CDR3 runs from the conserved cysteine through the conserved F or W. A D gene is named only where the DNA matches it firmly. The size entry is marked missing in some rows and otherwise reads once, few, many or a size class.

d_call	v_call	j_call	clone_size	cdr3_aa	cdr3_nt
TRBD2	TRBV27	TRBJ2-3	-	CASRSSGGWDTQYF	TGTGCCAGCAGGTCTAGCGGGGGTTGGGATACGCAGTATTTT
-	TRBV6-6	TRBJ1-2	few	CASSYSNIGINYGYTF	TGTGCCAGCAGTTACTCGAACATAGGGATTAACTATGGCTACACCTTC
-	TRBV7-9	TRBJ1-2	once	CATERDGSYGYTF	TGTGCCACCGAACGGGACGGTAGCTATGGCTACACCTTC
TRBD2	TRBV5-4	TRBJ2-3	-	CASSPGTSGSTDTQYF	TGTGCCAGCAGCCCAGGGACTAGCGGGAGCACAGATACGCAGTATTTT
-	TRBV9	TRBJ2-7	-	CASSGGRGYEQYF	TGTGCCAGCAGCGGCGGAAGGGGTTACGAGCAGTACTTC
-	TRBV6-5	TRBJ2-7	few	CASSYSKVEGYEQYF	TGTGCCAGCAGTTACTCGAAGGTTGAGGGTTACGAGCAGTACTTC
-	TRBV25-1	TRBJ1-1	few	CASSEGSRVNTEAFF	TGTGCCAGCAGTGAAGGGTCCAGGGTCAACACTGAAGCTTTCTTT
TRBD2	TRBV7-8	TRBJ2-1	few	CASSASGSSYEQFF	TGTGCCAGCAGCGCTAGCGGGAGCAGCTATGAGCAGTTCTTC
-	TRBV7-9	TRBJ2-7	-	CASSSTDRPNF	TGTGCCAGCAGCTCGACCGACAGGCCGAACTTC
TRBD1	TRBV27	TRBJ2-5	-	CASSLKPGQGRGETQYF	TGTGCCAGCAGTTTAAAACCGGGACAGGGTAGAGGGGAGACCCAGTACTTC
-	TRBV23-1	TRBJ1-2	-	CASSQFLYVRPIKAPNYGYTF	TGCGCCAGCAGTCAATTTCTTTACGTGAGACCAATCAAGGCGCCTAACTATGGCTACACCTTC
-	TRBV12-5	TRBJ1-2	-	CASGLVRGDYTF	TGTGCTAGTGGTTTGGTACGGGGTGATTACACCTTC
-	TRBV7-2	TRBJ2-1	-	CASILGEAYNEQFF	TGTGCCAGCATCCTAGGTGAAGCCTACAATGAGCAGTTCTTC
-	TRBV9	TRBJ1-3	few	CASSASLGRTLSGNTIYF	TGTGCCAGCAGCGCGAGCCTAGGGAGGACACTCTCTGGAAACACCATATATTTT
TRBD2	TRBV13	TRBJ2-3	many	CASSYLAGSPYF	TGTGCCAGCAGCTACCTAGCGGGATCTCCGTATTTT
-	TRBV4-3	TRBJ1-1	few	CASSQNLKVTEAFF	TGCGCCAGCAGCCAAAACCTTAAGGTCACTGAAGCTTTCTTT
-	TRBV10-3	TRBJ2-2	few	CAISESTGTGELFF	TGTGCCATCAGTGAGTCTACCGGAACCGGGGAGCTGTTTTTT
-	TRBV5-4	TRBJ1-3	-	CASSLDSDRRGNTIYF	TGTGCCAGCAGCTTAGATAGCGACAGAAGAGGAAACACCATATATTTT
TRBD1	TRBV19	TRBJ2-4	-	CASSGDRGRLGNIQYF	TGTGCCAGTAGTGGGGACAGGGGGAGACTCGGGAACATTCAGTACTTC
TRBD2	TRBV7-3	TRBJ2-1	-	CASSRTSGSYNEQFF	TGTGCCAGCAGCCGGACTAGCGGCTCCTACAATGAGCAGTTCTTC
-	TRBV28	TRBJ1-1	-	CASTLGPVTEAFF	TGTGCCAGCACCCTCGGCCCGGTCACTGAAGCTTTCTTT
-	TRBV9	TRBJ2-6	few	CASSARMGRMSSGANVLTF	TGTGCCAGCAGCGCCCGGATGGGCCGGATGAGCTCTGGGGCCAACGTCCTGACTTTC
TRBD1	TRBV18	TRBJ1-2	few	CASSPRRDRSLNYGYTF	TGTGCCAGCTCACCAAGAAGGGACAGGAGCCTTAACTATGGCTACACCTTC
-	TRBV7-9	TRBJ1-3	few	CASSLKGPGNTIYF	TGTGCCAGCAGCTTAAAGGGCCCCGGAAACACCATATATTTT
TRBD2	TRBV5-1	TRBJ2-1	few	CASSSNGLAIHEQFF	TGCGCCAGCAGCTCTAACGGACTAGCAATACATGAGCAGTTCTTC
-	TRBV2	TRBJ2-3	few	CASSDNGSETDTQYF	TGTGCCAGCAGTGATAACGGGAGTGAGACAGATACGCAGTATTTT
-	TRBV18	TRBJ2-5	few	CASSPWQGLGETQYF	TGTGCCAGCTCACCTTGGCAGGGGCTCGGAGAGACCCAGTACTTC
-	TRBV11-2	TRBJ2-5	few	CASSRLTRGETQYF	TGTGCCAGCAGCAGGTTAACTAGAGGCGAGACCCAGTACTTC
-	TRBV5-4	TRBJ1-2	-	CASSLGVAGNYGYTF	TGTGCCAGCAGCTTGGGGGTAGCAGGGAACTATGGCTACACCTTC
-	TRBV30	TRBJ2-5	-	CAWRQGGPETQYF	TGTGCCTGGAGACAGGGAGGACCAGAGACCCAGTACTTC
-	TRBV19	TRBJ1-1	few	CASSRGSTEAFF	TGTGCCAGTAGTAGGGGGTCCACTGAAGCTTTCTTT
TRBD2	TRBV5-4	TRBJ2-2	-	CASSLLLAGDTGELFF	TGTGCCAGCAGCTTGTTACTAGCGGGAGACACCGGGGAGCTGTTTTTT
-	TRBV6-6	TRBJ1-6	few	CASSYFGFNSPLHF	TGTGCCAGCAGTTACTTCGGGTTCAATTCACCCCTCCACTTT
-	TRBV4-3	TRBJ1-5	-	CASSQRRDQPQHF	TGCGCCAGCAGCCAAAGGAGGGATCAGCCCCAGCATTTT
-	TRBV5-4	TRBJ1-2	-	CASSPAGTGNYGYTF	TGTGCCAGCAGCCCTGCTGGGACGGGCAACTATGGCTACACCTTC
TRBD2	TRBV28	TRBJ2-3	few	CASRLAGPITDTQYF	TGTGCCAGCAGGTTAGCGGGGCCCATCACAGATACGCAGTATTTT
TRBD1	TRBV6-5	TRBJ2-5	few	CASSYRDRTTAPDF	TGTGCCAGCAGTTACAGGGACAGGACCACGGCCCCCGACTTC
-	TRBV11-3	TRBJ2-1	-	CASPLGGRINEQFF	TGTGCCAGCCCCTTAGGGGGGAGGATAAATGAGCAGTTCTTC
TRBD2	TRBV9	TRBJ2-7	-	CASSVLAGYEQYF	TGTGCCAGCAGCGTTTTAGCGGGGTACGAGCAGTACTTC
TRBD2	TRBV7-8	TRBJ2-7	few	CASSLGRSGGSYEQYF	TGTGCCAGCAGCTTGGGACGTAGCGGGGGCTCCTACGAGCAGTACTTC
-	TRBV5-1	TRBJ1-2	few	CASSLDRNYGYTF	TGCGCCAGCAGCTTAGACAGAAACTATGGCTACACCTTC
-	TRBV9	TRBJ1-6	few	CASSAGDSPLHF	TGTGCCAGCAGCGCAGGGGATTCACCCCTCCACTTT
TRBD1	TRBV5-1	TRBJ2-5	-	CASSSHQGTGQETQYF	TGCGCCAGCAGCTCCCACCAGGGGACAGGGCAAGAGACCCAGTACTTC
-	TRBV7-2	TRBJ1-2	-	CASSTDSGGYTF	TGTGCCAGCAGCACAGACTCGGGGGGCTACACCTTC
TRBD1	TRBV11-1	TRBJ2-7	once	CASRIRGQGQYEQYF	TGTGCCAGCAGGATCCGGGGACAGGGTCAGTACGAGCAGTACTTC
-	TRBV6-1	TRBJ2-1	few	CASSEDGHNEQFF	TGTGCCAGCAGTGAGGACGGACACAATGAGCAGTTCTTC
-	TRBV25-1	TRBJ2-7	few	CASSEWGGQVSYEQYF	TGTGCCAGCAGTGAATGGGGTGGGCAGGTCTCCTACGAGCAGTACTTC
-	TRBV7-9	TRBJ2-7	-	CASSSLNPRGEQYF	TGTGCCAGCAGCTCCCTCAACCCTCGGGGCGAGCAGTACTTC